This paragraph covers one T cell receptor (beta chain) sequence. Antigen: not known. Collection of blood occurred at baseline, at cycle 4 day 1, and at cycle 7 day 1. The V end was cut by 1 base, the J end by 0 bases, with 12 bases between. This CDR3 contains 16 residues. Looked up from germline, CDR1 is SGHAT and CDR2 is FQNNGV. Produced via immunoSEQ multiplex PCR; TCRdb's table is partial and in-frame only. The data contain almost 85,000 clones, approximately 92% of them singletons. The data were obtained in a study of OX40 agonist ivuxolimab in advanced cancers. As for the study in general: Patients were given ivuxolimab, an antibody that agonizes OX40 (CD134). All patients had ivuxolimab intravenously every 2 weeks at 0.01 to 10 mg/kg.

Study observations and caveats: In general, CD8+ T cells held more expanded clones than CD4+ did, on average.

Material: CD4+ or CD8+ T cells sorted from blood, obtained in a trial of the OX40 agonist ivuxolimab. This receptor was taken from an adult with an advanced solid tumor such as melanoma, head and neck, liver or kidney cancer. This chain joins TRBV11-2 and TRBJ1-2, with D possibly TRBD1 on 5 matching bases. The CDR3 reads CASSLGRGSTNYGYTF. The CDR3 DNA follows: TGTGCCAGCAGCTTAGGTAGGGGCAGTACTAACTATGGCTACACCTTC.